These 24 T cell receptor beta chains were sequenced from one sample in a study of T-cell reconstitution after alpha-beta-depleted transplantation in children (dated by TCRdb to the mid-2010s). The library was built by means of PCR. Sequencing took place on an Illumina HiSeq 2500. TCR library preparation used molecular barcoding, with unique molecular identifiers applied to normalize quantification of the TCRbeta repertoire. The public reads were run again by TCRdb, first through fastp at Q25 and then through MiXCR, and only productive beta chains were kept. Identical CDR3 protein sequences are pooled into one entry, listed with their most common genes and DNA. For this sample the table gives around 340,000 distinct CDR3 sequences, of which 13% were detected only once. Roughly 4.3% of the sample rests with the top ten. This specimen consisted of PBMCs, obtained from the stem cell graft. These receptors originate from a human donor who donated a stem cell graft to a child with Fanconi anemia.

This clonotype has a handful of counts. CDR3 amino acids: CASSYDRGSHGYTF. The CDR3 DNA follows: TGTGCCAGCAGCTATGACAGGGGTTCTCATGGCTACACCTTC. The chain links TRBV3-1 to TRBJ1-2; TRBD1 matches at 8 bases. The V and J ends lost 5 bases and 6 bases, in that order; junction bases with no gene match: 8. This CDR3 has 14 residues. Looked up from germline, CDR1 is LGHDT and CDR2 is YNNKEL (reference sequence).

The sample holds a few counts of this clonotype. The rearrangement uses TRBV12-3 or TRBV12-4 and TRBJ2-2; unclear D gene. Between the trimmed V and J ends, which lost 5 bases and 4 bases, there was a span of 11 bases. There are 14 residues in the CDR3. The CDR3: CASSPPQSTGELFF. The CDR3 DNA reads as TGTGCCAGCAGTCCCCCACAGTCCACCGGGGAGCTGTTTTTT.

This clonotype has a handful of counts. V and J are TRBV6-2 or TRBV6-3 and TRBJ1-5; 9 bases are shared with TRBD1. The V gene's germline CDR1 is MNHEY and CDR2 SVGEGT. The CDR3 runs to 16 residues. The V and J ends lost 5 bases and 6 bases, in that order; junction bases with no gene match: 11. Here the CDR3 DNA reads TGTGCCAGCAGTCGGACAGGGGAGTCGATTAGTCAGCCCCAGCATTTT. This encodes CASSRTGESISQPQHF.

This clonotype was picked up a small number of times. The V gene is TRBV30, the J gene TRBJ1-5; 10 bases align to TRBD1. This CDR3 contains 16 residues. Germline trimming cut 5 bases from V and 7 bases from J; bases unmatched to any gene: 14. Germline V gene lookup returns CDR1 GTSNPN and CDR2 SVGIG (reference sequence). The CDR3, as DNA: TGTGCCTGGGATAGTCGGGACAGGGGTTTTCAACAGCCCCAGCATTTT. It translates to CAWDSRDRGFQQPQHF.

The chain carries TRBV11-1 and TRBJ2-1; 9 bases fit TRBD1. The CDR3 consists of 18 residues. V lost 4 bases and J lost 2; bases outside the gene matches: 12. The germline V gene encodes CDR1 SGHAT and CDR2 FQDESV (reference sequence). CDR3 sequence: CASSSQGGGQGAYNEQFF. DNA for the CDR3: TGTGCCAGCAGCTCTCAAGGAGGGGGACAGGGCGCCTACAATGAGCAGTTCTTC.

Only a few counts were recorded for this clonotype. V usage is TRBV5-6 and J usage is TRBJ2-2; the D gene is possibly TRBD1 (6 bases). CDR1 SGHDT and CDR2 YYEEEE come from the germline V gene. V gave up 3 bases and J gave up 6 bases, with 12 bases separating them. The CDR3 sequence is 14 residues long. The CDR3 sequence is CASSSQGMAGELFF. In nucleotides, the CDR3 is TGTGCCAGCAGCTCCCAGGGGATGGCCGGGGAGCTGTTTTTT.

The V gene is TRBV2, the J gene TRBJ2-7; perhaps TRBD1 as D (6 bases). From germline, CDR1 is SNHLY and CDR2 FYNNEI. Trimming pared 0 bases from V and 6 bases from J, leaving 15 bases between. The CDR3 is made up of 15 amino acids. The CDR3 loop reads CASSEAMNRVTEQYV. The CDR3 DNA sequence: TGTGCCAGCAGTGAAGCGATGAACAGGGTTACCGAGCAGTACGTC.

The chain uses TRBV6-1 and TRBJ1-3, with D perhaps TRBD1 (6 bases). The CDR3 runs to 16 residues. Germline loops: CDR1 MNHNS, CDR2 SASEGT. Trimming removed 7 bases from V and 0 bases from J, with 16 bases in between. The CDR3 region has the DNA TGTGCCAGCATCCGTACCGGGACAAACTCTGGAAACACCATATATTTT. Translated: CASIRTGTNSGNTIYF.

This clonotype was recorded a few times. V usage is TRBV12-3 or TRBV12-4 and J usage is TRBJ1-3, with a tentative D call TRBD1 (5 bases). The length of the CDR3 is 14 residues. Trimming removed 6 bases from V and 2 bases from J, with 11 bases in between. DNA for the CDR3: TGTGCCAGCAGCAAGACAGAGACTGGAAACACCATATATTTT. Translating gives CASSKTETGNTIYF.

The chain couples TRBV20-1 to TRBJ2-3; D gene uncertain. Germline loops: CDR1 DFQATT, CDR2 SNEGSKA (reference sequence). Trimming pared 5 bases from V and 2 bases from J, leaving 14 bases between. The CDR3 runs 14 residues. CDR3 region: CSAPRPAATDTQYF. CDR3 bases: TGCAGTGCTCCTCGACCAGCAGCCACAGATACGCAGTATTTT.

The V gene is TRBV12-3 or TRBV12-4, the J gene TRBJ2-5, with a weak D call TRBD1 (6 bases). The V end lost 6 bases, the J end lost 3 bases, and 17 bases lay between the germline ends. The CDR3 extends over 15 amino acids. The CDR3: CASSRWGTPEETQYF. In nucleotides, the CDR3 is TGTGCCAGCAGCCGCTGGGGGACACCAGAAGAGACCCAGTACTTC.

This clonotype was picked up many times. The gene calls are TRBV12-3 or TRBV12-4 and TRBJ2-3; D gene ambiguous. V gave up 2 bases and J gave up 6 bases, with 3 bases separating them. The CDR3 length is 11 residues. The CDR3 DNA follows: TGTGCCAGCAGTTTACGGGATACGCAGTATTTT. Residues: CASSLRDTQYF.

This rearrangement joins TRBV5-4 to TRBJ2-2; D perhaps matches TRBD1 (5 bases). Germline lookup yields CDR1 SGHNT and CDR2 YYREEE (reference sequence). The ends were cut back, 7 bases at V and 5 bases at J, with 15 bases in the middle. This CDR3 has 14 amino acids. The CDR3 bases are TGTGCCAGCCGCTCGGGCAGGGTGACCGGGGAGCTGTTTTTT. Protein: CASRSGRVTGELFF.

This clonotype has more than one count but fewer than ten. V gene TRBV12-3 or TRBV12-4 combines with J gene TRBJ1-2, with a possible D match to TRBD1 (5 bases). Trimming took off 3 bases at V and 7 bases at J, with 15 bases between the two ends. The CDR3 runs 14 residues. The CDR3 region is CASSLVGQGGGYTF. The CDR3 DNA reads TGTGCCAGCAGTTTGGTGGGTCAGGGAGGTGGCTACACCTTC.

Here the CDR3 DNA reads TGCGCCAGCAGCTTGGGGCAGGGAATTTTCTACGAGCAGTACTTC. It translates to CASSLGQGIFYEQYF. The chain has TRBV5-1 and TRBJ2-7; maybe TRBD1 (5 bases). Trimming pared 0 bases from V and 3 bases from J, leaving 13 bases between. The length of the CDR3 is 15 residues. The germline gives CDR1 SGHRS, CDR2 YFSETQ.

This clonotype turned up a few times. The rearrangement joins TRBV5-1 to TRBJ1-1; possible D gene TRBD1, 5 bases. Trimming stripped 7 bases from V and 0 bases from J, with 13 bases between. This CDR3 contains 14 residues. Germline V gene data show CDR1 as SGHRS and CDR2 as YFSETQ. CDR3 protein: CASAAGLMNTEAFF. The CDR3 nucleotides are TGCGCCAGCGCGGCGGGACTCATGAACACTGAAGCTTTCTTT. Drawing the rest from reference TRBV5-1 and TRBJ1-1, the complete variable domain is KAGVTQTPRYLIKTRGQQVTLSCSPISGHRSVSWYQQTPGQGLQFLFEYFSETQRNKGNFPGRFSGRQFSNSRSEMNVSTLELGDSALYLCASAAGLMNTEAFFGQGTRLTVV.

The gene calls are TRBV20-1 and TRBJ1-6; TRBD1 is a possible D gene (6 bases). Per germline, CDR1 DFQATT and CDR2 SNEGSKA (reference sequence). Trimming took off 0 bases at V and 5 bases at J, with 14 bases between the two ends. The CDR3 sequence is 16 residues long. The CDR3 DNA reads TGCAGTGCTAGAGATGGGGGCAGATTTGATAATTCACCCCTCCACTTT. Its translation is CSARDGGRFDNSPLHF.

This clonotype was found many times. The V call is TRBV12-3 or TRBV12-4, the J call TRBJ2-3; TRBD2 matches at 8 bases. The CDR3 length is 14 residues. V was pared by 5 bases and J by 4 bases, with 5 bases of the junction left unmatched. CDR3 loop: CASSLSGGADTQYF. In nucleotides, the CDR3 is TGTGCCAGCAGTCTGAGCGGGGGTGCAGATACGCAGTATTTT.

The sample holds a few counts of this clonotype. The chain recombines TRBV2 with TRBJ2-5; D call uncertain. V lost 6 bases to trimming and J lost 2 bases, with 10 bases between them. Germline lookup yields CDR1 SNHLY and CDR2 FYNNEI. The CDR3 extends over 13 amino acids. The CDR3 DNA reads TGTGCCAGCAGGGGTCAGCTGCAAGAGACCCAGTACTTC. It encodes CASRGQLQETQYF.

This sequence joins TRBV20-1 and TRBJ1-1, with 7 positions matching TRBD1. Germline CDR1 and CDR2: DFQATT and SNEGSKA (reference sequence). The J segment lost 11 bases and the V segment lost 6 bases, leaving 9 bases of the junction unmatched. This CDR3 comprises 11 residues. CDR3 in DNA: TGCAGTGCCAACAGGGGAGAGAATGCTTTCTTT. Translation: CSANRGENAFF.

The chain combines TRBV7-2 with TRBJ2-3; TRBD2 matches at 14 bases. The CDR3 spans 17 residues. CDR1 is SGHTA and CDR2 is FQGNSA in the germline V gene. V dropped 0 bases and J dropped 6; count of bases not matched to a gene: 5. The CDR3 sequence: CASSLARLAGGRDTQYF. The CDR3 region has the DNA TGTGCCAGCAGCTTAGCAAGACTAGCGGGGGGGAGGGATACGCAGTATTTT.

Ten or more counts support this clonotype. This sequence joins TRBV11-2 and TRBJ2-1; 12 bases are shared with TRBD2. Trimming at V came to 6 bases and at J to 7 bases, leaving 10 bases not matched to a gene. Germline CDR1 reads SGHAT; CDR2 reads FQNNGV. The CDR3 is 16 amino acids. The CDR3 spells CASSRTSGVTGNEQFF. CDR3 bases: TGTGCCAGCAGTCGGACTAGCGGGGTCACCGGGAATGAGCAGTTCTTC.

There are a few counts of this clonotype. This sequence joins TRBV11-1 and TRBJ2-6; D possibly corresponds to TRBD2 (5 bases). The CDR3 is 18 amino acids. Germline V gene sequence: CDR1 SGHAT, CDR2 FQDESV (reference sequence). V gave up 5 bases and J gave up 0 bases, with 17 bases separating them. CDR3 bases: TGTGCCAGCAGCCCAGTTGAGGGAACTAGCTCTGGGGCCAACGTCCTGACTTTC. Translation gives CASSPVEGTSSGANVLTF. The full variable domain, with the rest looked up from reference TRBV11-1 and TRBJ2-6, is EAEVAQSPRYKITEKSQAVAFWCDPISGHATLYWYRQILGQGPELLVQFQDESVVDDSQLPKDRFSAERLKGVDSTLKIQPAELGDSAMYLCASSPVEGTSSGANVLTFGAGSRLTVL.

This clonotype was found many times. This chain links TRBV20-1 with TRBJ2-3; TRBD2 matches at 7 bases. J gave up 2 bases and V 0 bases, and 8 bases lay outside the gene matches. The CDR3 covers 16 residues. Germline-derived CDR1 and CDR2 are DFQATT and SNEGSKA (reference sequence). The CDR3 nucleotides read TGCAGTGCTAGAGATCTGCAGCGGGGAGACACAGATACGCAGTATTTT. Encoded protein: CSARDLQRGDTDTQYF.